This T cell receptor beta chain originates from a study of blood T cell repertoires in COVID-19 (TCRdb year 2020). With respect to the entire study: The collaborator samples originated in the United States, Italy and Spain and spanned the acute and convalescent phases of COVID-19. The prospective study material was composed of cDNA or gDNA derived from T cells, B-cell-depleted T cells, or PBMCs. Where available, HLA class I and class II types were taken from metadata supplied by the sample provider and were not determined by assay-based typing. The dataset comprised deeply sampled blood TCRbeta repertoires from subjects exposed to, actively infected with, or recovered from COVID-19. Samples came from the ongoing ImmuneRACE study (first 160 participants) plus 1,254 subjects from 6 global collaborators. Sample metadata almost always included a de-identified subject ID, COVID-19 status, age in years and sex. The repertoires were released in a freely available public database intended as a resource for research on the immune response to SARS-CoV-2. Here is what the overall study found, with its caveats: The quantity of clinical and demographic metadata differed by source and by participant and was supplied without curation.

Collaborating institutions collected whole blood in K2EDTA tubes following their own protocols. Collaborator samples were shipped for TCRbeta analysis as frozen whole blood, isolated PBMCs, or DNA extracted from either sample type. The immunoSEQ Assay, a bias-controlled multiplex PCR, was used to amplify TCRbeta CDR3 regions from genomic DNA. Per the original workflow: Nucleated cell counts per sample were estimated from amplification of reference gene primers within the assay. To quantify the absolute abundance of each unique TCRbeta CDR3 rearrangement, sequence reads were collapsed and filtered. For each sample, productive Simpson clonality was calculated by taking the square root of Simpson's diversity index across productive rearrangements. As stored in TCRdb, this immuneACCESS dataset retains in-frame rearrangements with V and J assigned. A fraction of the clones does not appear; measured against another copy, unresolved V genes explain less than half of the discrepancy, and the remainder lacks a known reason. V and J calls and clone size are given by that table; D and trimming were obtained from the DNA. Present in this sample are fewer than 110,000 clones, around 89% of which were seen just once. The ten largest clones add up to 6.5% to 7% of the sample.

Taken from cysteine to phenylalanine, the CDR3 has 14 residues. Only the CDR3 portion is preserved as DNA: 42 bases, with reading frame beginning at the first base. The junction shows trimming of 7 bases on V and 1 base on J, plus 13 bases between the germline ends. CDR1 and CDR2, per the germline V gene, are KGHSH and LQKENI. Comments on this clone: Its antigen is still unknown. The record has no base qualities; no much larger clone is one base away.

This chain is built from TRBV18 and TRBJ1-1, with no confidently assigned D gene. The material sequenced was peripheral blood. This clonotype was sampled from a man aged 45-60 years with active or convalescent COVID-19. The CDR3 region: CASFAGGENTEAFF. The nucleotides are TGTGCCAGCTTTGCCGGCGGGGAGAACACTGAAGCTTTCTTT.